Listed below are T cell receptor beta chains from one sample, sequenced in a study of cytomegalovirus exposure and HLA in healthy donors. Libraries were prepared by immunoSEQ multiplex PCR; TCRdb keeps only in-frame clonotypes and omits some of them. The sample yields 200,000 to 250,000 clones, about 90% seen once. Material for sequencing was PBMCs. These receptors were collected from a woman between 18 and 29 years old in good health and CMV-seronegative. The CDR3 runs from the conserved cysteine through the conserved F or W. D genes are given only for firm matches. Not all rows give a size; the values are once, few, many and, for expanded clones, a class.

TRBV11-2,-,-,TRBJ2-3,TGTGCCAGCAGGGACAGTTTTGTAATAGATACGCAGTATTTT,CASRDSFVIDTQYF
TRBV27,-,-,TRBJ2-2,TGTGCCAGCAGTCTAGCTCGTACCGGGGAGCTGTTTTTT,CASSLARTGELFF
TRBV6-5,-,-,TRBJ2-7,TGTGCCAGCAGTTACCAATCAACCTACGAGCAGTACTTC,CASSYQSTYEQYF
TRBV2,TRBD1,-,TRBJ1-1,TGTGCCAGCTCTGGGACAGATGGGTACACTGAAGCTTTCTTT,CASSGTDGYTEAFF
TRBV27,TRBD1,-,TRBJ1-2,TGTGCCAGCAGTCCCCTTGGACAGGGGGTCCCCTATGGCTACACCTTC,CASSPLGQGVPYGYTF
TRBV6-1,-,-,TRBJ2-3,TGTGCCAGCAGTGAGGTCGGCGGCCTTATAGGTGGTACGCAGTATTTT,CASSEVGGLIGGTQYF
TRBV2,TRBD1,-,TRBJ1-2,TGTGCCAGCAGGACAGGGGGGTCCTATGGCTACACCTTC,CASRTGGSYGYTF
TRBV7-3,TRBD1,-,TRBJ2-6,TGTGCCAGCAGCTTTGACAGGGGGTCCGGGGCCAACGTCCTGACTTTC,CASSFDRGSGANVLTF
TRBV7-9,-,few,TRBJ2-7,TGTGCCAGCAGCTTAAGGGGGTGGAACGAGCAGTACTTC,CASSLRGWNEQYF
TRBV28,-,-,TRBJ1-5,TGTGCCAGCAGGGAGGGAGGGGGCAATCAGCCCCAGCATTTT,CASREGGGNQPQHF
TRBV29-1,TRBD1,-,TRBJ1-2,TGCAGCGTTGAAGTGGTAGGGACAGACTATGGCTACACCTTC,CSVEVVGTDYGYTF
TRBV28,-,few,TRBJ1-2,TGTGCCAGCAGTTTACATACACGGCGGGGCTACACCTTC,CASSLHTRRGYTF
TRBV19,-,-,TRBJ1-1,TGTGCCAGTAGTATCGACGGGACACTGAACACTGAAGCTTTCTTT,CASSIDGTLNTEAFF
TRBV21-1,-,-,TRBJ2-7,TGTGCCCGACCGGGACTAGGACCTTACGAGCAGTACTTC,CARPGLGPYEQYF
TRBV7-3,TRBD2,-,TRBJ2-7,TGTGCCAGCAGCTTCGGGACTAGCGGGACCTACGAGCAGTACTTC,CASSFGTSGTYEQYF
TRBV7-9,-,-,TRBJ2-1,TGTGCCAGCAGCTTAAGTCCTCGGACAGACTACTACAATGAGCAGTTCTTC,CASSLSPRTDYYNEQFF
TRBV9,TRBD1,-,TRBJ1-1,TGTGCCAGCAGCGTAGCGGGACAGGGGTCCACTGAAGCTTTCTTT,CASSVAGQGSTEAFF
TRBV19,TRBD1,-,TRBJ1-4,TGTGCCAGTGGATGGGACAGGGACAGTGAAAAACTGTTTTTT,CASGWDRDSEKLFF
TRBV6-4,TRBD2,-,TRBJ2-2,TGTGCCAGCAGCCCGGGACTAGCGTATGACACCGGGGAGCTGTTTTTT,CASSPGLAYDTGELFF
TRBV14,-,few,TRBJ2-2,TGTGCCAGCAGCCACTACTCCGGGGAGCTGTTTTTT,CASSHYSGELFF
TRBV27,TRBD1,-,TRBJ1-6,TGTGCCAGCAGAATGACAGGGAGGAATTCACCCCTCCACTTT,CASRMTGRNSPLHF
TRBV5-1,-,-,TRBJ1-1,TGCGCCAGCAGCCTAGGGGATCCTAAACCTGAAGCTTTCTTT,CASSLGDPKPEAFF
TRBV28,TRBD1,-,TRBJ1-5,TGTGCCAGCAGTTTACCTCGGGGACAGGGGAATCAGCCCCAGCATTTT,CASSLPRGQGNQPQHF
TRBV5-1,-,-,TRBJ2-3,TGCGCCAGCAGCATACCCCGGGACTGGAGCACAGATACGCAGTATTTT,CASSIPRDWSTDTQYF
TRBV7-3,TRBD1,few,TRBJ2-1,TGTGCCAGCAGCTTAAGTACAGGGGTCTACAATGAGCAGTTCTTC,CASSLSTGVYNEQFF
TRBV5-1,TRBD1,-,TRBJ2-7,TGCGCCAGCAGCTATGCCCTGGGACAGGGAGGCGAGCAGTACTTC,CASSYALGQGGEQYF
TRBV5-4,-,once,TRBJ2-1,TGTGCCAGCAGCTTGGCAAGGGGCCCGGTCAATGAGCAGTTCTTC,CASSLARGPVNEQFF
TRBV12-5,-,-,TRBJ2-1,TGTGCTAGTGGGGGGCTTGGCAATGAGCAGTTCTTC,CASGGLGNEQFF
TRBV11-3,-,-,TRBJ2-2,TGTGCCAGCAGCTCAGGAACCCTGAACACCGGGGAGCTGTTTTTT,CASSSGTLNTGELFF
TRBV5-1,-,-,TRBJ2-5,TGCGCCAGCAGCTTGGCCTTGGGGGGCCAAGAGACCCAGTACTTC,CASSLALGGQETQYF
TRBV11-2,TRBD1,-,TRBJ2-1,TGTGCCAGCAGCAGACAGGGGACACTCGACAATGAGCAGTTCTTC,CASSRQGTLDNEQFF
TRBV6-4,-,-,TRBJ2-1,TGTGCCAGCAGTGACTCTGGTTCCGCGTGGCAGTTCTTC,CASSDSGSAWQFF
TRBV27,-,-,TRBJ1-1,TGTGCCAGCACCCAAGGGGGCACTGAAGCTTTCTTT,CASTQGGTEAFF
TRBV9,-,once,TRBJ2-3,TGTGCCAGCAGCGTATCCCAGGGTATAGATACGCAGTATTTT,CASSVSQGIDTQYF
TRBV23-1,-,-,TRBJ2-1,TGCGCCAGCAGGCACAGGGTTGAGCAGTTCTTC,CASRHRVEQFF
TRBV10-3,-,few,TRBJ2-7,TGTGCCATCAGGACCGGGACTGACAGCTCCTACGAGCAGTACTTC,CAIRTGTDSSYEQYF
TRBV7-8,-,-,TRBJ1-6,TGTGCCAGCAGCTTAGAAGGGGAAAGTTTCTATAATTCACCCCTCCACTTT,CASSLEGESFYNSPLHF
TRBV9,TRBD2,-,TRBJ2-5,TGTGCCAGCAGCACACATCCGGGACTAGCGGGACATGGAGAGACCCAGTACTTC,CASSTHPGLAGHGETQYF
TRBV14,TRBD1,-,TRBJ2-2,TGTGCCAGCAGCCAAGTACTATCCAGGGGGCCCGCTGGGAAGCTGTTTTTT,CASSQVLSRGPAGKLFF
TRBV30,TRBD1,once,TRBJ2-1,TGTGCCTGGGGACAGGGCGTCTACAATGAGCAGTTCTTC,CAWGQGVYNEQFF
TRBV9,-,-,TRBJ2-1,TGTGCCAGCAGCGTAGGAGTACGGACACACAATGAGCAGTTCTTC,CASSVGVRTHNEQFF
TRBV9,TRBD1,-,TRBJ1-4,TGTGCCAGCAGCGGGCCCCGACAGGGGGAGAATGAAAAACTGTTTTTT,CASSGPRQGENEKLFF
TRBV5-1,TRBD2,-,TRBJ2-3,TGCGCCAGCAGCTTGGGGATCAGCGGGAGTAGTGGCACAGATACGCAGTATTTT,CASSLGISGSSGTDTQYF
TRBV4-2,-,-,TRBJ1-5,TGTGCCAGCAGCCATTTTCTACAGGCCTGTTATAGCAATCAGCCCCAGCATTTT,CASSHFLQACYSNQPQHF
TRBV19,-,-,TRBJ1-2,TGTGCCAGTAGTATGTTTGCAGGGGCCCATGCTAACTATGGCTACACCTTC,CASSMFAGAHANYGYTF
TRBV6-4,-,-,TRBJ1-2,TGTGCCAGCAGTGTGGAGGCCGGCTATGGCTACACCTTC,CASSVEAGYGYTF
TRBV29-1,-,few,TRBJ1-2,TGCAGCGTTGTGAGGAACTATGGCTACACCTTC,CSVVRNYGYTF
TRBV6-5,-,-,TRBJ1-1,TGTGCCAGCAGTTACTCGAAATTTGGGCCGAACACTGAAGCTTTCTTT,CASSYSKFGPNTEAFF
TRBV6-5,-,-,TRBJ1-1,TGTGCCAGCAGTTCGCTAACAGGGAACACTGAAGCTTTCTTT,CASSSLTGNTEAFF
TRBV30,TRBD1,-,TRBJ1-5,TGTGCCTGGAGTCGGGACAGCTTTTATAGCAATCAGCCCCAGCATTTT,CAWSRDSFYSNQPQHF